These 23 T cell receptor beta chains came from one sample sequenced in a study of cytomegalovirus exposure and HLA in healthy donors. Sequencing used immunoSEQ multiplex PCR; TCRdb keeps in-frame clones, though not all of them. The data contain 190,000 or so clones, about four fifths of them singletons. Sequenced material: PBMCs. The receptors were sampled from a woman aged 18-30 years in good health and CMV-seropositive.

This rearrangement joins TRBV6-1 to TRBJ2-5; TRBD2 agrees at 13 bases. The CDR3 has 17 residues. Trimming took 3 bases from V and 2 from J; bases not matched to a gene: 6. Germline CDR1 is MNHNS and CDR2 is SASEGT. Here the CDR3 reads CASSDRLAGGIQETQYF. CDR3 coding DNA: TGTGCCAGCAGTGATAGACTAGCGGGGGGAATACAAGAGACCCAGTACTTC.

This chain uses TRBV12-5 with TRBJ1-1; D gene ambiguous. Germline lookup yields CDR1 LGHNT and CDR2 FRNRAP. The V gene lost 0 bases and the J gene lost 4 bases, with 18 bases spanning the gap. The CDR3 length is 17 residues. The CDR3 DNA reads TGTGCTAGTGGTTTGGTACTCCATTCGGAAAGAGGCACTGAAGCTTTCTTT. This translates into CASGLVLHSERGTEAFF.

CDR3 DNA: TGTGCCAGCTCACGAGGGGGCGCGGGGGAAAAACTGTTTTTT. It codes for CASSRGGAGEKLFF. The rearrangement links TRBV18 to TRBJ1-4; TRBD1 aligns across 7 bases. The CDR3 is made up of 14 amino acids. Germline CDR1 reads KGHSH; CDR2 reads LQKENI. The J segment lost 8 bases and the V segment lost 4 bases, leaving 7 bases of the junction unmatched.

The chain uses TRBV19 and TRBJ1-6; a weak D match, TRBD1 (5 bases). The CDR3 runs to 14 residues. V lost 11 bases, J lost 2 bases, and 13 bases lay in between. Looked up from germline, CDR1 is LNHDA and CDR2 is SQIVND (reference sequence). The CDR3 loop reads CAAGGGTYNSPLHF. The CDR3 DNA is TGTGCCGCGGGGGGGGGAACCTATAATTCACCCCTCCACTTT.

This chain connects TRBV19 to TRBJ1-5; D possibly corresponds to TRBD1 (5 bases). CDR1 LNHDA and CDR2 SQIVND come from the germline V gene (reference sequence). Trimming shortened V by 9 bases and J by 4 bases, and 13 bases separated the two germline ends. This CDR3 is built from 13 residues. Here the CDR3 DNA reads TGTGCCAGCCACTGGGGGGTTAATCAGCCCCAGCATTTT. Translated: CASHWGVNQPQHF.

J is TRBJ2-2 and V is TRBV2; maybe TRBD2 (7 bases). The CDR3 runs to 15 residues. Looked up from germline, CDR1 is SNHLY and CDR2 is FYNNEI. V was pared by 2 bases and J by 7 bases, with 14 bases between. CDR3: CASSELGGRNGELFF. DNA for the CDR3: TGTGCCAGCAGTGAACTGGGGGGGCGTAACGGGGAGCTGTTTTTT.

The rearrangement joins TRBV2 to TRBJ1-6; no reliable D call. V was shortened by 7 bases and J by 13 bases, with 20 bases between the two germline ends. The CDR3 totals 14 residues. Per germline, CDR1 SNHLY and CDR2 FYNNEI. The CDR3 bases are TGTGCCAGCACCGAAAGGGCAGGACTAAGGCCCCTCCACTTT. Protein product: CASTERAGLRPLHF.

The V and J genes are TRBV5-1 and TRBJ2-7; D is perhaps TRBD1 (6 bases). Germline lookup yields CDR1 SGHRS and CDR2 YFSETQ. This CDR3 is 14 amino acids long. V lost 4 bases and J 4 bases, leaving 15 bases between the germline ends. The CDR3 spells CASSGNMQGYEQYF. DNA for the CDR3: TGCGCCAGCAGCGGCAATATGCAGGGGTACGAGCAGTACTTC.

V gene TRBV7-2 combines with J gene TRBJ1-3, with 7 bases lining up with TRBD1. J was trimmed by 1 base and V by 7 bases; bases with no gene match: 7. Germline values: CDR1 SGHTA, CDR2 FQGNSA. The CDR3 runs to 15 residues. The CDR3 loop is CASNMGTASGNTIYF. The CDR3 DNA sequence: TGTGCCAGCAACATGGGGACAGCATCTGGAAACACCATATATTTT.

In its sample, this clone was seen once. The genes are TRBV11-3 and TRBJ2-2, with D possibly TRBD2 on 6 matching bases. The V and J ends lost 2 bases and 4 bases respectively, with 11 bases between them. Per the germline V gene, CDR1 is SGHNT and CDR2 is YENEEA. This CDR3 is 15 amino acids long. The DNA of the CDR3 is TGTGCCAGCAGCTTATACGGGGGTGGCACCGGGGAGCTGTTTTTT. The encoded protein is CASSLYGGGTGELFF.

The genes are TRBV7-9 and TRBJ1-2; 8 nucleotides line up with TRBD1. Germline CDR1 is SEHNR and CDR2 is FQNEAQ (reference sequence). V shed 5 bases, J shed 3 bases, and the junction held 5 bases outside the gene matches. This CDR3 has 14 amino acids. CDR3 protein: CASSGGDRHYGYTF. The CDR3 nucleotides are TGTGCCAGCAGCGGGGGGGACAGGCACTATGGCTACACCTTC.

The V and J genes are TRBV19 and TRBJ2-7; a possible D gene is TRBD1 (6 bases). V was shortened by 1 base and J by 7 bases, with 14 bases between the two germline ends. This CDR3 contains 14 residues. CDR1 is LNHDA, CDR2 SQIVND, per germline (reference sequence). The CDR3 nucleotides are TGTGCCAGTAGTATAGGGACAGCAGCGTTGGAGCAGTACTTC. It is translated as CASSIGTAALEQYF.

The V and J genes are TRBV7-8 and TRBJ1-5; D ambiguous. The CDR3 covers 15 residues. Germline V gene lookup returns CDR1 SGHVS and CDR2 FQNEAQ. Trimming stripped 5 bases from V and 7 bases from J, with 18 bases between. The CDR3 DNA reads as TGTGCCAGCAGCGTCCAGATAAGCGGAGGGCAGCCCCAGCATTTT. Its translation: CASSVQISGGQPQHF.

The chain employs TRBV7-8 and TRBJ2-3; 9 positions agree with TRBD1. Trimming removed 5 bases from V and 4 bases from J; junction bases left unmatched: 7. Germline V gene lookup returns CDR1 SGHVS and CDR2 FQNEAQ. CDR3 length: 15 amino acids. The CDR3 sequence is CASSPTGGRADTQYF. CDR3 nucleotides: TGTGCCAGCAGCCCTACAGGGGGCCGGGCAGATACGCAGTATTTT. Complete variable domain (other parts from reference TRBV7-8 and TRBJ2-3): GAGVSQSPRYKVAKRGQDVALRCDPISGHVSLFWYQQALGQGPEFLTYFQNEAQLDKSGLPSDRFFAERPEGSVSTLKIQRTQQEDSAVYLCASSPTGGRADTQYFGPGTRLTVL.

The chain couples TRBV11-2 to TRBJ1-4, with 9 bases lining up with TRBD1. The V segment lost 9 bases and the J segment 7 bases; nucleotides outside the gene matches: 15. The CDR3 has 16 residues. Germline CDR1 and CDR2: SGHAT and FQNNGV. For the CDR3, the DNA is TGTGCCAGTCAACAGGGGGCGCTTTTTGGTATTGAAAAACTGTTTTTT. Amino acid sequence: CASQQGALFGIEKLFF.

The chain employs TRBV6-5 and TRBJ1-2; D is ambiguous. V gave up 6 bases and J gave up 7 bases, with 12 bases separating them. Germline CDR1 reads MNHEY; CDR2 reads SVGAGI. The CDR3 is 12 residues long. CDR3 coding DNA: TGTGCCAGCAGGAGGTACGGGAGTGGCTACACCTTC. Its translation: CASRRYGSGYTF.

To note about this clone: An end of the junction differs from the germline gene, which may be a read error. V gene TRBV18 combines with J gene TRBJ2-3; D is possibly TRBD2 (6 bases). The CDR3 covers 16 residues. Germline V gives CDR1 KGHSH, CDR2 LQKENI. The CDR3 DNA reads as TGTGCCAGCTCACCTCTCAGGGAGGTGCGCACGGATACGCAGTATTTT. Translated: CASSPLREVRTDTQYF.

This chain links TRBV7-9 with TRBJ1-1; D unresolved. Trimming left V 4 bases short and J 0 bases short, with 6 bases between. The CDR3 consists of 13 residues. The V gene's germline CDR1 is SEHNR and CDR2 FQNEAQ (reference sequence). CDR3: CASSYVLNTEAFF. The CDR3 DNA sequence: TGTGCCAGCAGCTATGTATTGAACACTGAAGCTTTCTTT.

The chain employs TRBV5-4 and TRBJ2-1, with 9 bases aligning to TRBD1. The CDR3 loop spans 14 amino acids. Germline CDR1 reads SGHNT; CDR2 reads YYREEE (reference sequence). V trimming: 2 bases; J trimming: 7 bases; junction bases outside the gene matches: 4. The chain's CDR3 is CASSLGQGKNEQFF. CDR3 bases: TGTGCCAGCAGCTTAGGACAGGGGAAAAATGAGCAGTTCTTC.

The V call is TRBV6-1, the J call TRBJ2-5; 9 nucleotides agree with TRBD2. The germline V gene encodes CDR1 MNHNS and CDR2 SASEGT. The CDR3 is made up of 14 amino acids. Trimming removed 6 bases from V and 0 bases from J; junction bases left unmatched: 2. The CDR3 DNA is TGTGCCAGCAGGGCGGGGGGGAACCAAGAGACCCAGTACTTC. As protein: CASRAGGNQETQYF.

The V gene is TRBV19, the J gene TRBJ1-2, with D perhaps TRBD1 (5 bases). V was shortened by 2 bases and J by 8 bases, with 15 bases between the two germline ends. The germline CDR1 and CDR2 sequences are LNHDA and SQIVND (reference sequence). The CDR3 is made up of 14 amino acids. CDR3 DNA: TGTGCCAGTAGTATACAACAGGCGCTGGGCGGCTACACCTTC. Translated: CASSIQQALGGYTF.

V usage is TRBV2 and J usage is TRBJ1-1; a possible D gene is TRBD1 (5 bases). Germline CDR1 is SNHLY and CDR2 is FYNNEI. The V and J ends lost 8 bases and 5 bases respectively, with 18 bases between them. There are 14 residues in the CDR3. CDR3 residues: CASAEGGAGTEAFF. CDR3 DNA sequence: TGTGCCAGCGCCGAAGGTGGCGCAGGGACTGAAGCTTTCTTT.

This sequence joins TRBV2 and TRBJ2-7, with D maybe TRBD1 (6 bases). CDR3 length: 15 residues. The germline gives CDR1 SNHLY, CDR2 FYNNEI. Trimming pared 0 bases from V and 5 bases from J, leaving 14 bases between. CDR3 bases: TGTGCCAGCAGTGAAGCCCTGACAGGTTTGAACGAGCAGTACTTC. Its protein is CASSEALTGLNEQYF.